A single sample gave rise to the 23 T cell receptor beta chains below, sequenced in a study of T cell repertoires in cytomegalovirus infection. TCRdb re-called the reads through MiXCR, storing one row per CDR3 protein. The sample consists of 480,000 or so distinct CDR3 sequences, around 10% of them appearing once. Sequenced sample: PBMCs. Receptors originate from a human donor in good health (CMV status not recorded). Some clones in this sample may be carry-over from other donors' samples.

The chain has TRBV29-1 and TRBJ1-1; the D gene is possibly TRBD1 (5 bases). The CDR3 extends over 14 amino acids. V lost 0 bases and J lost 5, with 13 bases in between. Germline values: CDR1 SQVTM, CDR2 ANQGSEA. CDR3 DNA sequence: TGCAGCGTTGAAGATCCAGCAGGGCGAACTGAAGCTTTCTTT. The encoded protein is CSVEDPAGRTEAFF.

In the case of this clonotype: A read error may be the cause here, since a much bigger clone is one base away. This chain links TRBV19 with TRBJ2-3, with 8 bases that match TRBD2. The V segment lost 5 bases and the J segment 0 bases; nucleotides outside the gene matches: 10. Germline CDR1 reads LNHDA; CDR2 reads SQIVND (reference sequence). This CDR3 spans 17 amino acids. CDR3 DNA: TGTGCCAGTAGTCGTAGCGGGATACACTATAGCACAGATACGCAGTATTTT. It yields the protein CASSRSGIHYSTDTQYF.

This clonotype was observed a few times. This chain uses TRBV28 with TRBJ1-2, with D tentatively TRBD1 (5 bases). There are 11 residues in the CDR3. Germline-derived CDR1 and CDR2 are MDHEN and SYDVKM. Trimming removed 6 bases at V and 10 bases at J, with 12 bases between. The CDR3 protein is CASSRASPYTF. CDR3 nucleotides: TGTGCCAGCAGCAGGGCCAGCCCCTACACCTTC.

This clonotype has only a few counts. The CDR3 DNA reads as TGTGCCAGCAAGGACGGAAACACCATATATTTT. Its protein product is CASKDGNTIYF. The rearrangement joins TRBV5-5 to TRBJ1-3; D remains unclear. V lost 6 bases and J lost 4, with 5 bases in between. Germline-derived CDR1 and CDR2 are SGHKS and YYEKEE (reference sequence). The length of the CDR3 is 11 residues.

This clonotype was seen many times. The V gene is TRBV4-2, the J gene TRBJ2-1, with 10 bases aligning to TRBD2. After removal of 0 bases from V and 10 bases from J, the junction contained 9 bases not matched to a gene. CDR3 length: 16 amino acids. Germline V gene lookup returns CDR1 LGHNA and CDR2 YNFKEQ. As DNA, the CDR3 is TGTGCCAGCAGCCAAGATCCGGGACTAGCGCATTCGGAGCAGTTCTTC. Its protein product is CASSQDPGLAHSEQFF.

V is TRBV29-1 and J is TRBJ2-7; 10 bases are shared with TRBD1. The germline V gene encodes CDR1 SQVTM and CDR2 ANQGSEA. V shed 3 bases, J shed 6 bases, and the junction held 5 bases outside the gene matches. The CDR3 sequence is 13 residues long. Here the CDR3 DNA reads TGCAGCGTTGAGGAAGGACAGGGGGGCGAGCAGTACTTC. As protein: CSVEEGQGGEQYF.

A note on this clonotype: A single base separates this from a much larger clone, so it may be a read error. The chain couples TRBV5-1 to TRBJ2-7; TRBD2 is a possible D gene (5 bases). This CDR3 spans 12 amino acids. Germline V lookup: CDR1 SGHRS, CDR2 YFSETQ. CDR3 residues: CTSSGGLYEQYF. CDR3 DNA: TGCACCAGCAGCGGCGGACTCTACGAGCAGTACTTC. The full variable domain, with the rest looked up from reference TRBV5-1 and TRBJ2-7, is KAGVTQTPRYLIKTRGQQVTLSCSPISGHRSVSWYQQTPGQGLQFLFEYFSETQRNKGNFPGRFSGRQFSNSRSEMNVSTLELGDSALYLCTSSGGLYEQYFGPGTRLTVT.

This clonotype has at least ten counts. The V call is TRBV14, the J call TRBJ2-1; 9 bases align to TRBD2. Germline lookup yields CDR1 SGHDN and CDR2 FVKESK. The CDR3 is 15 residues long. V was pared by 5 bases and J by 7 bases, with 9 bases of the junction left unmatched. The CDR3 nucleotides are TGTGCCAGCAGCATCATAGCGGGAGATATTAATGAGCAGTTCTTC. Translation: CASSIIAGDINEQFF.

This clonotype showed up many times. The chain uses TRBV4-1 and TRBJ1-2; no reliable D call. The germline CDR1 and CDR2 sequences are MGHRA and YSYEKL. The V and J ends lost 2 bases and 4 bases respectively, with 11 bases between them. CDR3 length: 14 amino acids. The CDR3 protein is CASSQSMPGYGYTF. The CDR3 DNA follows: TGCGCCAGCAGCCAAAGTATGCCTGGCTATGGCTACACCTTC.

This clonotype was counted ten times or more. The chain recombines TRBV29-1 with TRBJ2-1, with D unresolved. CDR3 size: 12 residues. CDR1 is SQVTM, CDR2 ANQGSEA, per germline. V gave up 4 bases and J gave up 8 bases, with 12 bases separating them. CDR3 bases: TGCAGCGTTGGGTCCCTTCTCGATGAGCAGTTCTTC. It yields the protein CSVGSLLDEQFF.

This chain connects TRBV6-6 to TRBJ2-1; D not certain. CDR1 MNHNY and CDR2 SVGAGI come from the germline V gene (reference sequence). With 2 bases removed from V and 0 bases from J, the gap between germline ends came to 8 bases. This CDR3 spans 15 amino acids. CDR3 sequence reads: CASSYQESSYNEQFF. The CDR3 nucleotides read TGTGCCAGCAGTTACCAGGAGAGCTCCTACAATGAGCAGTTCTTC.

This clonotype was recorded many times. The chain is built from TRBV19 and TRBJ1-2; D is possibly TRBD1 (5 bases). From germline, CDR1 is LNHDA and CDR2 SQIVND (reference sequence). Trimming cost V 8 bases and J 4 bases, with 17 bases left between them. The CDR3 totals 14 residues. The CDR3 loop is CASPLRDGPYGYTF. The CDR3 DNA sequence: TGTGCCAGTCCTCTCCGGGACGGACCCTATGGCTACACCTTC.

This rearrangement joins TRBV5-1 to TRBJ1-6; no clear D. From germline, CDR1 is SGHRS and CDR2 YFSETQ. This CDR3 region has 14 residues. V lost 2 bases to trimming and J lost 5 bases, with 8 bases between them. The CDR3 bases are TGCGCCAGCAGCTTTAACAGAGATAATTCACCCCTCCACTTT. Protein sequence: CASSFNRDNSPLHF.

Only a few counts were recorded for this clonotype. The chain employs TRBV30 and TRBJ2-5; unclear D gene. Germline loops: CDR1 GTSNPN, CDR2 SVGIG (reference sequence). This CDR3 has 11 amino acids. The V and J ends lost 2 bases and 4 bases respectively, with 5 bases between them. The CDR3 DNA is TGTGCCTGGAGTTCGGGAGAGACCCAGTACTTC. Its translation: CAWSSGETQYF.

This clonotype was found many times. V is TRBV6-5 and J is TRBJ2-1; 7 positions match TRBD2. This CDR3 has 16 residues. V lost 6 bases, J lost 0 bases, and 8 bases stayed unmatched. Germline values: CDR1 MNHEY, CDR2 SVGAGI. For the CDR3, the DNA is TGTGCCAGCAGATCTAGCGGCCTCCCCTCCTACAATGAGCAGTTCTTC. It specifies CASRSSGLPSYNEQFF.

This clonotype was detected ten times or more. The gene calls are TRBV6-1 and TRBJ2-2; 9 nucleotides align to TRBD1. Trimming at V came to 2 bases and at J to 6 bases, leaving 7 bases not matched to a gene. The CDR3 is 16 amino acids. Germline V lookup: CDR1 MNHNS, CDR2 SASEGT. CDR3 amino acids: CASSELGQGMPGELFF. The DNA of the CDR3 is TGTGCCAGCAGTGAACTGGGACAGGGTATGCCCGGGGAGCTGTTTTTT.

This clonotype has at least ten counts. This rearrangement joins TRBV6-1 to TRBJ2-1, with D possibly matching TRBD1 (6 bases). Trimming left V 8 bases short and J 11 bases short, with 16 bases between. CDR3 length: 12 residues. Germline V lookup: CDR1 MNHNS, CDR2 SASEGT. The CDR3 DNA sequence: TGTGCCAGCCTCCCGGACAGTGCGAAGCAGTTCTTC. It translates to CASLPDSAKQFF.

This clonotype was observed many times. The rearrangement joins TRBV28 to TRBJ2-7, with TRBD2 matching 12 bases. Germline V gene sequence: CDR1 MDHEN, CDR2 SYDVKM. J gave up 5 bases and V 5 bases, and 10 bases lay outside the gene matches. The CDR3 runs to 16 residues. The CDR3 coding sequence is TGTGCCAGCAGTCCAATCCAAAGGACTAGCGGGAACGAGCAGTACTTC. Encoded protein: CASSPIQRTSGNEQYF.

The chain has TRBV6-2 or TRBV6-3 and TRBJ1-1, with TRBD1 as a possible D gene (5 bases). The length of the CDR3 is 15 residues. Germline assignment: CDR1 MNHEY and CDR2 SVGEGT. Trimming pared 6 bases from V and 1 base from J, leaving 15 bases between. DNA for the CDR3: TGTGCCAGCAGAACCGGGGCCGCCCAGAACACTGAAGCTTTCTTT. Translated, it gives CASRTGAAQNTEAFF.

This chain joins TRBV20-1 and TRBJ2-3; D ambiguous. Germline V lookup: CDR1 DFQATT, CDR2 SNEGSKA (reference sequence). V was clipped by 5 bases and J by 5 bases, with 8 bases between them. The CDR3 is 11 amino acids. The CDR3 reads CSAGLEDTQYF. The CDR3 DNA reads as TGCAGTGCTGGGCTTGAAGATACGCAGTATTTT.

J is TRBJ1-5 and V is TRBV20-1, with unresolved D. Germline assignment: CDR1 DFQATT and CDR2 SNEGSKA (reference sequence). The CDR3 has 15 residues. V dropped 3 bases and J dropped 6 bases, with 18 bases sitting between them. This chain's CDR3 is CSASRPAGPGQPQHF. The CDR3, as DNA: TGCAGTGCTAGCCGTCCAGCCGGCCCGGGTCAGCCCCAGCATTTT.

This clonotype was observed a few times. The V call is TRBV29-1, the J call TRBJ1-3; 7 nucleotides align to TRBD1. This CDR3 comprises 16 residues. The junction had 15 bases not matched to a gene; V was cut back by 6 bases and J by 4 bases. Germline loops: CDR1 SQVTM, CDR2 ANQGSEA. The CDR3 region is CSVVLTEGALGNTIYF. The CDR3 region has the DNA TGCAGCGTCGTCCTTACGGAGGGGGCGCTGGGAAACACCATATATTTT.

At least ten counts were recorded for this clonotype. The chain employs TRBV6-5 and TRBJ2-1, with 9 bases lining up with TRBD2. After removal of 0 bases from V and 10 bases from J, the junction contained 1 base not matched to a gene. The CDR3 length is 13 residues. Per germline, CDR1 MNHEY and CDR2 SVGAGI. The DNA for the CDR3 is TGTGCCAGCAGTTACTCGGCGGGAGGGGAGCAGTTCTTC. Its protein is CASSYSAGGEQFF.